What follows describes a single T cell receptor (beta chain). With 3 bases removed from V and 9 bases from J, the gap between germline ends came to 12 bases. CDR3 length: 13 amino acids. Per the germline V gene, CDR1 is KGHSH and CDR2 is LQKENI. The data derive from a study of blood T cell repertoires in COVID-19. Study-level information: T cells, B-cell-depleted T cells, or PBMCs supplied cDNA or gDNA.

Per the study methods: From reference gene primer amplification, estimates of nucleated cell counts were derived. Method: immunoSEQ multiplex PCR; TCRdb's copy keeps in-frame clones and lacks some. The V and J calls and clone size come from that table; D and trimming were worked out from the DNA. The repertoire consists of over 85,000 clones, with roughly 90% occurring once and the leading ten covering around 15%. The chain uses TRBV18 and TRBJ2-1; D might be TRBD1 (5 bases). The receptor's source is a male donor with acute or convalescent COVID-19. The sequencing input was peripheral blood. The chain's CDR3 is CASSPNRSPEQFF. The DNA of the CDR3 is TGTGCCAGCTCACCCAACAGGTCCCCTGAGCAGTTCTTC. Drawing the rest from reference TRBV18 and TRBJ2-1, the complete variable domain is NAGVMQNPRHLVRRRGQEARLRCSPMKGHSHVYWYRQLPEEGLKFMVYLQKENIIDESGMPKERFSAEFPKEGPSILRIQQVVRGDSAAYFCASSPNRSPEQFFGPGTRLTVL.